The 15 T cell receptor beta chains listed next were all sequenced from one sample in a study of patients and donors after allogeneic stem cell transplantation. From the RT-PCR reads, TCRdb called clonotypes with MiXCR, one entry per CDR3 protein. The sample has roughly 190,000 distinct CDR3 sequences; around two fifths are singletons. The sample taken for sequencing was blood, either unsorted or a sorted T cell fraction (not recorded which). Receptors were obtained from a human donor who was either an allogeneic HSCT recipient or a stem cell or donor lymphocyte infusion donor (not recorded which). It is not recorded whose cells these are; they may come from a transplant donor.

This clonotype has just one count. The chain links TRBV5-1 to TRBJ2-1; no reliable D call. The V end was cut by 3 bases, the J end by 5 bases, with 9 bases between. This CDR3 region has 13 residues. The V gene's germline CDR1 is SGHRS and CDR2 YFSETQ. CDR3 amino acids: CASSSYVDNEQFF. The CDR3 bases are TGCGCCAGCAGCTCTTACGTCGACAATGAGCAGTTCTTC.

The V gene is TRBV29-1, the J gene TRBJ1-1, with D possibly matching TRBD1 (6 bases). With 8 bases removed from V and 0 bases from J, the gap between germline ends came to 13 bases. The CDR3 runs to 13 residues. Germline values: CDR1 SQVTM, CDR2 ANQGSEA. This CDR3 reads CSSDRLMNTEAFF. CDR3 bases: TGCAGCTCCGACAGGTTAATGAACACTGAAGCTTTCTTT.

This sequence joins TRBV9 and TRBJ2-5, with D maybe TRBD2 (6 bases). The CDR3 runs 14 residues. The germline V and J ends were trimmed by 3 bases and 3 bases, with 12 bases remaining between them. The germline V gene encodes CDR1 SGDLS and CDR2 YYNGEE. DNA of the CDR3: TGTGCCAGCAGCGCCCGGGACTGGGAAGAGACCCAGTACTTC. This encodes CASSARDWEETQYF.

This sequence joins TRBV7-9 and TRBJ2-1, with 8 bases lining up with TRBD2. The V gene end was trimmed by 6 bases and the J gene end by 4 bases; junction bases not matched to a gene: 11. The germline gives CDR1 SEHNR, CDR2 FQNEAQ (reference sequence). This CDR3 is 16 amino acids long. The CDR3: CASSFGLAEMYNEQFF. The CDR3 bases are TGTGCCAGCAGTTTTGGACTAGCAGAGATGTACAATGAGCAGTTCTTC.

This chain links TRBV5-1 with TRBJ2-7, with 7 positions matching TRBD1. Unmatched junction bases numbered 3, after V lost 0 bases and J lost 0 bases. Germline V gives CDR1 SGHRS, CDR2 YFSETQ. The CDR3 is made up of 15 amino acids. The CDR3 nucleotides are TGCGCCAGCAGCTTGGCATCAGGGGGCTCCTACGAGCAGTACTTC. It is translated as CASSLASGGSYEQYF.

The CDR3 spells CASSYDSQGHGLTDTQYF. As DNA, the CDR3 is TGTGCCAGCAGCTACGACTCCCAGGGGCATGGACTCACAGATACGCAGTATTTT. The chain uses TRBV9 and TRBJ2-3; TRBD1 might be the D (6 bases). Germline assignment: CDR1 SGDLS and CDR2 YYNGEE. The CDR3 totals 18 residues. V lost 4 bases, J lost 2 bases, and 23 bases lay in between.

This clonotype showed up just once. V usage is TRBV4-2 and J usage is TRBJ2-1, with 10 bases lining up with TRBD2. The germline CDR1 and CDR2 sequences are LGHNA and YNFKEQ. V trimming: 1 base; J trimming: 4 bases; junction bases outside the gene matches: 7. The CDR3 totals 17 residues. This chain's CDR3 is CASSQVKAGGIYNEQFF. In nucleotides, the CDR3 is TGTGCCAGCAGCCAAGTAAAAGCGGGAGGGATATACAATGAGCAGTTCTTC.

This clonotype has only a few counts. This chain links TRBV27 with TRBJ1-2, with 10 bases identical to TRBD1. The V gene end was trimmed by 10 bases and the J gene end by 2 bases; junction bases not matched to a gene: 10. This CDR3 is 15 amino acids long. The germline V gene has CDR1 MNHEY and CDR2 SMNVEV (reference sequence). The CDR3 region has the DNA TGTGCCACCTACCAGGGGGGACAGGGGAACTATGGCTACACCTTC. It translates to CATYQGGQGNYGYTF.

This clonotype was observed a single time. V gene TRBV6-5 combines with J gene TRBJ2-5; 10 bases fit TRBD1. Germline loops: CDR1 MNHEY, CDR2 SVGAGI. The J segment lost 1 base and the V segment lost 2 bases, leaving 4 bases of the junction unmatched. The CDR3 consists of 16 residues. CDR3 in DNA: TGTGCCAGCAGTTACCCCCGGACAGGGGGCCAAGAGACCCAGTACTTC. It encodes CASSYPRTGGQETQYF.

The gene calls are TRBV5-1 and TRBJ1-1; maybe TRBD1 (5 bases). CDR3 length: 15 amino acids. Germline CDR1 reads SGHRS; CDR2 reads YFSETQ. Trimming left V 0 bases short and J 7 bases short, with 16 bases between. The CDR3 DNA reads as TGCGCCAGCAGCTTGGAAACCGGGGCCGGTGGTGAAGCTTTCTTT. Amino acids: CASSLETGAGGEAFF.

The V and J genes are TRBV5-1 and TRBJ2-1; TRBD1 agrees at 9 bases. This CDR3 is 17 amino acids long. The V and J ends lost 4 bases and 6 bases, in that order; junction bases with no gene match: 14. Germline lookup yields CDR1 SGHRS and CDR2 YFSETQ. DNA for the CDR3: TGCGCCAGCAGCGCAAAATTCCGGGACAGGGTTAGCAATGAGCAGTTCTTC. As protein: CASSAKFRDRVSNEQFF.

The V gene is TRBV3-1, the J gene TRBJ2-7; a possible D gene is TRBD2 (5 bases). The CDR3 length is 16 residues. The ends were cut back, 3 bases at V and 0 bases at J, with 15 bases in the middle. Germline CDR1 reads LGHDT; CDR2 reads YNNKEL (reference sequence). Written as DNA, the CDR3 is TGTGCCAGCAGCCACCCTGTGGGCCGGGACTCCTACGAGCAGTACTTC. Translating it yields CASSHPVGRDSYEQYF.

The chain uses TRBV5-1 and TRBJ2-1, with no clear D. Germline V gives CDR1 SGHRS, CDR2 YFSETQ. The CDR3 is 15 residues long. V was trimmed by 4 bases and J by 1 base, leaving 12 bases between them. CDR3 DNA sequence: TGCGCCAGCAGCCTTACGGACGATTCCTACAATGAGCAGTTCTTC. Protein sequence: CASSLTDDSYNEQFF.

V and J are TRBV28 and TRBJ2-4; the D gene is possibly TRBD1 (6 bases). The CDR3 totals 13 residues. Germline loops: CDR1 MDHEN, CDR2 SYDVKM. V was pared by 10 bases and J by 3 bases, with 13 bases between. The CDR3 nucleotides read TGTGCCATCCAGGGGTTGGTCAAAAACATTCAGTACTTC. Translating gives CAIQGLVKNIQYF.

This chain joins TRBV18 and TRBJ2-7, with D tentatively TRBD2 (6 bases). Germline V gives CDR1 KGHSH, CDR2 LQKENI. The CDR3 covers 17 residues. V was shortened by 4 bases and J by 0 bases, with 19 bases between the two germline ends. The CDR3 protein is CASSRGTPGLASYEQYF. In DNA form, the CDR3 reads TGTGCCAGCTCACGCGGGACTCCGGGACTCGCCTCCTACGAGCAGTACTTC.